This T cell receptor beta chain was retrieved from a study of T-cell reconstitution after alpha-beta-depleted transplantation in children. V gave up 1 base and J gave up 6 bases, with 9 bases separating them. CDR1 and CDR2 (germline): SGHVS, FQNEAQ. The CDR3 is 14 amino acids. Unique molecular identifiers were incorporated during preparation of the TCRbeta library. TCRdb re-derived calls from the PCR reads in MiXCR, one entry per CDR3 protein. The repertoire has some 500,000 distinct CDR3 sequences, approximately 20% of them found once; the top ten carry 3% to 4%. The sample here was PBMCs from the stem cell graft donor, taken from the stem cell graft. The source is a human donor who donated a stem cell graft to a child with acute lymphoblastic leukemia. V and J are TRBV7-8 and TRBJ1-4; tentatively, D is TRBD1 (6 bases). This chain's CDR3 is CASSLGRGDEKLFF. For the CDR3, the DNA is TGTGCCAGCAGCTTAGGGAGGGGGGATGAAAAACTGTTTTTT.